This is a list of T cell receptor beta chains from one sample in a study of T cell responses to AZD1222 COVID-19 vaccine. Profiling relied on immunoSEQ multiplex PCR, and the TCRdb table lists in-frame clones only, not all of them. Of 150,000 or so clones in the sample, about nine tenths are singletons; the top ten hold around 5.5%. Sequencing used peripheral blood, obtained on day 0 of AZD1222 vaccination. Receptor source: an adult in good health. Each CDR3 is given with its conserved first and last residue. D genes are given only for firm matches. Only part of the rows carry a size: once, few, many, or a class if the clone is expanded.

CDR3 protein: CASSLFSGASLF; CDR3 DNA: TGTGCCAGCAGTTTATTTAGCGGAGCCTCGCTTTTT; clone size: once; V gene: TRBV28; D gene: NA; J gene: TRBJ1-4
CDR3 protein: CASSHGLGNYGSYTF; CDR3 DNA: TGCGCCAGCAGCCACGGCTTGGGGAACTATGGTAGCTACACCTTC; clone size: NA; V gene: TRBV4-3; D gene: NA; J gene: TRBJ1-2
CDR3 protein: CASRLSGQGAGGELFF; CDR3 DNA: TGTGCCAGCAGACTTTCCGGACAGGGGGCTGGCGGGGAGCTGTTTTTT; clone size: NA; V gene: TRBV28; D gene: TRBD1; J gene: TRBJ2-2
CDR3 protein: CASSEAQGGDEKLFF; CDR3 DNA: TGTGCCAGCAGTGAGGCCCAGGGAGGGGATGAAAAACTGTTTTTT; clone size: NA; V gene: TRBV25-1; D gene: NA; J gene: TRBJ1-4
CDR3 protein: CASSLQGSGNQPQHF; CDR3 DNA: TGTGCCAGCAGCTTACAGGGGAGTGGCAATCAGCCCCAGCATTTT; clone size: NA; V gene: TRBV5-6; D gene: TRBD1; J gene: TRBJ1-5
CDR3 protein: CSVEGQGSGTEAFF; CDR3 DNA: TGCAGCGTTGAGGGACAGGGGTCTGGCACTGAAGCTTTCTTT; clone size: NA; V gene: TRBV29-1; D gene: TRBD1; J gene: TRBJ1-1
CDR3 protein: CASSSGVTGLEGSYNSPLHF; CDR3 DNA: TGCGCCAGCAGCTCCGGAGTGACAGGGCTAGAGGGCTCCTATAATTCACCCCTCCACTTT; clone size: NA; V gene: TRBV5-1; D gene: TRBD1; J gene: TRBJ1-6
CDR3 protein: CASRAVGANVLTF; CDR3 DNA: TGCGCCAGCAGGGCAGTTGGGGCCAACGTCCTGACTTTC; clone size: NA; V gene: TRBV5-1; D gene: NA; J gene: TRBJ2-6
CDR3 protein: CAIGTVDIQYF; CDR3 DNA: TGTGCCATAGGGACGGTAGACATTCAGTACTTC; clone size: NA; V gene: TRBV2; D gene: NA; J gene: TRBJ2-4
CDR3 protein: CASSSGALADSYNEQFF; CDR3 DNA: TGTGCCAGCAGCTCGGGGGCCTTGGCGGATTCCTACAATGAGCAGTTCTTC; clone size: NA; V gene: TRBV7-9; D gene: NA; J gene: TRBJ2-1
CDR3 protein: CASSQGVEETQYF; CDR3 DNA: TGTGCCAGCTCACAGGGGGTCGAAGAGACCCAGTACTTC; clone size: NA; V gene: TRBV18; D gene: NA; J gene: TRBJ2-5
CDR3 protein: CATSGTSNQPQHF; CDR3 DNA: TGTGCCACCAGTGGGACGAGCAATCAGCCCCAGCATTTT; clone size: NA; V gene: TRBV24-1; D gene: NA; J gene: TRBJ1-5
CDR3 protein: CASSQPGQGKSGELFF; CDR3 DNA: TGTGCCAGCAGCCAACCGGGACAGGGGAAATCCGGGGAGCTGTTTTTT; clone size: NA; V gene: TRBV7-6; D gene: TRBD1; J gene: TRBJ2-2
CDR3 protein: CASSLASETQYF; CDR3 DNA: TGTGCCAGCAGCTTGGCCTCTGAGACCCAGTACTTC; clone size: NA; V gene: TRBV5-5; D gene: NA; J gene: TRBJ2-5
CDR3 protein: CASSQVIRADEQYF; CDR3 DNA: TGCGCCAGCAGCCAAGTTATCAGAGCCGACGAGCAGTACTTC; clone size: few; V gene: TRBV4-1; D gene: NA; J gene: TRBJ2-7
CDR3 protein: CASRPTSGGLNTQYF; CDR3 DNA: TGTGCCAGCAGGCCAACTAGCGGGGGTTTAAATACGCAGTATTTT; clone size: NA; V gene: TRBV28; D gene: TRBD2; J gene: TRBJ2-3
CDR3 protein: CATTPDSDYAFF; CDR3 DNA: TGTGCCACCACCCCAGACAGTGACTACGCTTTCTTT; clone size: NA; V gene: TRBV24-1; D gene: NA; J gene: TRBJ1-1